This TCR beta chain was profiled in a study of T cell responses to AZD1222 COVID-19 vaccine. The CDR3 length is 15 residues. CDR1 SGHDT and CDR2 YYEEEE come from the germline V gene. Trimming left V 5 bases short and J 2 bases short, with 17 bases between. Some clones are missing from TCRdb's copy, which holds only in-frame ones; the method was immunoSEQ multiplex PCR. The sample records approximately 140,000 clones, around nine tenths being singletons. Material: peripheral blood, obtained on day 0 of AZD1222 vaccination. This clonotype originated in an adult in good health. The chain has TRBV5-6 and TRBJ2-7; tentative D call: TRBD1 (5 bases). CDR3 region: CASRFGAHLPYEQYF. DNA of the CDR3: TGTGCCAGCAGATTTGGGGCCCACCTACCCTACGAGCAGTACTTC.